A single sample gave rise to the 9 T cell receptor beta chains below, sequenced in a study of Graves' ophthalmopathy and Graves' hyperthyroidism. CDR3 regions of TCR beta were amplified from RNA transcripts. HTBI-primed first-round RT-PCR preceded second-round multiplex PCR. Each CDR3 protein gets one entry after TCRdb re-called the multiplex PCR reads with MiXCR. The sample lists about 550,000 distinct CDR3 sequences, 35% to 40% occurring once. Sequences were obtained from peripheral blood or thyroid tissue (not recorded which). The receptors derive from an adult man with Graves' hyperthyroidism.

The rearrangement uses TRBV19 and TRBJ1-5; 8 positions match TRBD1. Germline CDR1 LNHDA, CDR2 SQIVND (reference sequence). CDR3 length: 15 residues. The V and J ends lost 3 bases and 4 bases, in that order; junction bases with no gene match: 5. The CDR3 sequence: CASSIGQGLNQPQHF. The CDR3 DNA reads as TGTGCCAGTAGTATTGGACAGGGATTGAATCAGCCCCAGCATTTT.

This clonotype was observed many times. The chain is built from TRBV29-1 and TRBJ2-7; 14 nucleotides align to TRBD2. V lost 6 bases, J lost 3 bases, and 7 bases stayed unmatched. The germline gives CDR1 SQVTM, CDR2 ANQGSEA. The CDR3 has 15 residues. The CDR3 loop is CSVAGTSGRIYEQYF. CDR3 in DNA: TGCAGCGTGGCCGGGACTAGCGGGAGAATCTACGAGCAGTACTTC.

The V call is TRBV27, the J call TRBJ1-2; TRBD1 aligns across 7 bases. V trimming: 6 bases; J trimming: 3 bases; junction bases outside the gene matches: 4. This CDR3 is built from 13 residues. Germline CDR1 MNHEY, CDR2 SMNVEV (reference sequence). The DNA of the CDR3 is TGTGCCAGCAGCGCAGGGGGTTACTATGGCTACACCTTC. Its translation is CASSAGGYYGYTF.

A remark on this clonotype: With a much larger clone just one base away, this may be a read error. The CDR3 bases are TGCACCAGCAGCCGAAGTGGGCAGGGCCTCTACGAGCAGTACTTC. This codes for CTSSRSGQGLYEQYF. The chain combines TRBV7-4 with TRBJ2-7; possibly TRBD1 for D (5 bases). Germline V gene sequence: CDR1 SGHVT, CDR2 SQSDAQ. This CDR3 is 15 amino acids long.

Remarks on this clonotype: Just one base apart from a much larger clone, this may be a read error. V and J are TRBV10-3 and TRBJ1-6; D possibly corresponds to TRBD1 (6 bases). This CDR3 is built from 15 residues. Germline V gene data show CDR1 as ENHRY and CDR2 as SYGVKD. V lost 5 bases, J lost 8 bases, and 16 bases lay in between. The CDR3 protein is CAISYFGQLDSPLHF. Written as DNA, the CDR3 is TGTGCCATCAGTTACTTTGGACAGCTTGATTCACCCCTCCACTTT.

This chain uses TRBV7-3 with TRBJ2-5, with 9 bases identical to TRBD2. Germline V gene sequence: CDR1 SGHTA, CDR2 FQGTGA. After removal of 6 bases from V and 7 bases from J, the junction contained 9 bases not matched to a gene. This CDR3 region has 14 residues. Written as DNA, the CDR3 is TGTGCCAGCAGTTTCGGCGGGGGGGGGGGGACCCAGTACTTC. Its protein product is CASSFGGGGGTQYF.

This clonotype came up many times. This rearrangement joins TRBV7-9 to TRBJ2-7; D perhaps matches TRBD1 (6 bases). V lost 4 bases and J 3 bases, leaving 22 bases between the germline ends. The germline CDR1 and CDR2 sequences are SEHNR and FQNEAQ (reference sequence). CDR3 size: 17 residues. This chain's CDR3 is CASSSPTTGDGVYEQYF. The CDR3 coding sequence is TGTGCCAGCAGCTCCCCAACGACAGGAGACGGTGTCTACGAGCAGTACTTC.

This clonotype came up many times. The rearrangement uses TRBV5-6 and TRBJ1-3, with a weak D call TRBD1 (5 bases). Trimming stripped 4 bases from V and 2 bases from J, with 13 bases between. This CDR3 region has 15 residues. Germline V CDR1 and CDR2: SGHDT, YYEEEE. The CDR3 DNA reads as TGTGCCAGCAGCCCCGCCGGGGCCCCTGGAAACACCATATATTTT. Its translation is CASSPAGAPGNTIYF.

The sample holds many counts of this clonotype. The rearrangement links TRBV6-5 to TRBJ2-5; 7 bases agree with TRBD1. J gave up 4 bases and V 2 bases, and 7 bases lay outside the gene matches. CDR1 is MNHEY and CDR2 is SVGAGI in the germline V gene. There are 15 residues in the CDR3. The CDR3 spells CASSYGGQAGETQYF. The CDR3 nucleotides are TGTGCCAGCAGTTACGGTGGACAGGCCGGAGAGACCCAGTACTTC.